These 17 T cell receptor beta chains were all obtained from the same sample, sequenced in a study of sequential checkpoint blockade in melanoma. Treatment reported: randomized to nivolumab then ipilimumab (arm A) or the reverse (arm B). Clones were sequenced by immunoSEQ multiplex PCR, and TCRdb holds only the in-frame ones, with some missing. Of about 28,000 clones listed, roughly 89% were seen once; the top ten hold less than 15%. The material sequenced was CD8+ T cells sorted from blood (inferred from file names), taken from a patient given nivolumab and ipilimumab in sequence. These receptor sequences come from a human donor with melanoma.

The chain is built from TRBV27 and TRBJ2-5; 10 bases align to TRBD2. Germline values: CDR1 MNHEY, CDR2 SMNVEV (reference sequence). The CDR3 extends over 15 amino acids. The V segment lost 6 bases and the J segment 5 bases; nucleotides outside the gene matches: 9. The CDR3 nucleotides are TGTGCCAGCAGGCCTGATAGCGGGGGGCGTGAGACCCAGTACTTC. It yields the protein CASRPDSGGRETQYF.

V is TRBV10-3 and J is TRBJ2-7; D might be TRBD2 (6 bases). Between the trimmed V and J ends, which lost 8 bases and 2 bases, there was a span of 7 bases. The CDR3 covers 11 residues. Germline CDR1 is ENHRY and CDR2 is SYGVKD. The CDR3 loop reads CAIGGTYEQYF. The DNA for the CDR3 is TGTGCCATCGGCGGGACCTACGAGCAGTACTTC.

The chain joins TRBV7-9 to TRBJ1-5; D possibly corresponds to TRBD1 (5 bases). Looked up from germline, CDR1 is SEHNR and CDR2 is FQNEAQ (reference sequence). The CDR3 has 15 residues. Trimming cost V 3 bases and J 2 bases, with 11 bases left between them. The CDR3 nucleotides are TGTGCCAGCAGCTTGGGGGGGGTTGGCAATCAGCCCCAGCATTTT. It translates to CASSLGGVGNQPQHF.

This clone came up once. The rearrangement joins TRBV5-6 to TRBJ1-1, with D unresolved. Germline V gene lookup returns CDR1 SGHDT and CDR2 YYEEEE. V was shortened by 0 bases and J by 0 bases, with 6 bases between the two germline ends. The CDR3 is 14 residues long. The CDR3 is CASSLGRLNTEAFF. DNA of the CDR3: TGTGCCAGCAGCTTGGGCAGGTTGAACACTGAAGCTTTCTTT. The full variable domain, in which reference TRBV5-6 and TRBJ1-1 provide the parts outside the CDR3, is DAGVTQSPTHLIKTRGQQVTLRCSPKSGHDTVSWYQQALGQGPQFIFQYYEEEERQRGNFPDRFSGHQFPNYSSELNVNALLLGDSALYLCASSLGRLNTEAFFGQGTRLTVV.

The V gene is TRBV19, the J gene TRBJ2-1, with 8 bases matching TRBD1. The germline V gene encodes CDR1 LNHDA and CDR2 SQIVND (reference sequence). The CDR3 spans 16 residues. V shed 5 bases and J 3 bases; nucleotides not matched to a gene: 9. CDR3 nucleotides: TGTGCCAGTAGTTCTCTGGACAGGGTGTACTACAATGAGCAGTTCTTC. Its protein is CASSSLDRVYYNEQFF.

The rearrangement uses TRBV4-1 and TRBJ2-1, with a possible D match to TRBD2 (5 bases). Trimming took off 0 bases at V and 8 bases at J, with 11 bases between the two ends. This CDR3 spans 14 amino acids. The germline V gene encodes CDR1 MGHRA and CDR2 YSYEKL. The CDR3 here is CASSQDRGLDEQFF. In DNA form, the CDR3 reads TGCGCCAGCAGCCAAGATCGAGGGCTAGATGAGCAGTTCTTC.

The chain employs TRBV6-5 and TRBJ2-7; D is unclear. The ends were cut back, 4 bases at V and 6 bases at J, with 10 bases in the middle. Germline CDR1 is MNHEY and CDR2 is SVGAGI. The CDR3 extends over 12 amino acids. The CDR3: CASSSRGVEQYF. Here the CDR3 DNA reads TGTGCCAGCAGTTCCAGAGGAGTCGAGCAGTACTTC.

J is TRBJ2-4 and V is TRBV9; D gene unclear. From germline, CDR1 is SGDLS and CDR2 YYNGEE. The CDR3 is 13 amino acids. Trimming took off 5 bases at V and 1 base at J, with 7 bases between the two ends. CDR3 coding DNA: TGTGCCAGCAGTCCCAGGGCCAAAAACATTCAGTACTTC. Translation gives CASSPRAKNIQYF. Together with reference TRBV9 and TRBJ2-4, the CDR3 gives the full variable domain: DSGVTQTPKHLITATGQRVTLRCSPRSGDLSVYWYQQSLDQGLQFLIQYYNGEERAKGNILERFSAQQFPDLHSELNLSSLELGDSALYFCASSPRAKNIQYFGAGTRLSVL.

The chain joins TRBV11-1 to TRBJ2-3; D is undetermined. This CDR3 has 14 residues. Trimming took 5 bases from V and 0 from J, leaving 9 bases between them. Germline-derived CDR1 and CDR2 are SGHAT and FQDESV (reference sequence). The DNA for the CDR3 is TGTGCCAGCAGCGACACAGAGAGCACAGATACGCAGTATTTT. Encoded protein: CASSDTESTDTQYF.

This chain uses TRBV4-2 with TRBJ1-6; TRBD1 is a possible D gene (5 bases). The CDR3 runs to 16 residues. Germline CDR1 is LGHNA and CDR2 is YNFKEQ. V gave up 1 base and J gave up 3 bases, with 10 bases separating them. CDR3 sequence: CASSQGDRIYNSPLHF. The CDR3 DNA follows: TGTGCCAGCAGCCAAGGAGACAGAATCTATAATTCACCCCTCCACTTT.

V gene TRBV11-2 combines with J gene TRBJ2-7, with 7 bases matching TRBD2. CDR3 length: 16 residues. CDR1 is SGHAT and CDR2 is FQNNGV in the germline V gene. The J segment lost 2 bases and the V segment lost 3 bases, leaving 10 bases of the junction unmatched. The CDR3 DNA reads TGTGCCAGCAGCTTTTTGCCGGGAGGTCAACCCTACGAGCAGTACTTC. Its protein is CASSFLPGGQPYEQYF.

The V gene is TRBV9, the J gene TRBJ2-1; 7 bases line up with TRBD2. The CDR3 covers 14 residues. Per germline, CDR1 SGDLS and CDR2 YYNGEE. With V trimmed by 4 bases and J by 9 bases, 10 bases remained unmatched. The CDR3 DNA follows: TGTGCCAGCAGCCTCCTGACTAGCAGCAGTGAGCAGTTCTTC. Translating it yields CASSLLTSSSEQFF.

V and J are TRBV7-6 and TRBJ1-1; possibly TRBD1 for D (5 bases). The length of the CDR3 is 12 residues. The germline V and J ends were trimmed by 8 bases and 0 bases, with 7 bases remaining between them. Germline V lookup: CDR1 SGHVS, CDR2 FNYEAQ. The CDR3 coding sequence is TGTGCCAGCGGGGCTCTGAACACTGAAGCTTTCTTT. Translated, it gives CASGALNTEAFF. Full variable domain (outside the CDR3, taken from reference TRBV7-6 and TRBJ1-1): GAGVSQSPRYKVTKRGQDVALRCDPISGHVSLYWYRQALGQGPEFLTYFNYEAQQDKSGLPNDRFSAERPEGSISTLTIQRTEQRDSAMYRCASGALNTEAFFGQGTRLTVV.

This clone was detected once. J is TRBJ2-1 and V is TRBV2; TRBD2 agrees at 9 bases. Germline loops: CDR1 SNHLY, CDR2 FYNNEI. CDR3 size: 14 residues. Trimming removed 7 bases from V and 5 bases from J; junction bases left unmatched: 6. CDR3 sequence (DNA): TGTGCCAGCAACGTAGCGGGAGTGCACAATGAGCAGTTCTTC. It specifies CASNVAGVHNEQFF. The full variable domain, its missing parts supplied by reference TRBV2 and TRBJ2-1, is EPEVTQTPSHQVTQMGQEVILRCVPISNHLYFYWYRQILGQKVEFLVSFYNNEISEKSEIFDDQFSVERPDGSNFTLKIRSTKLEDSAMYFCASNVAGVHNEQFFGPGTRLTVL.

This clone appeared a single time. The CDR3 bases are TGTGCCAGCAGCTTACCACTAGCGGGGGAAAACATTCAGTACTTC. The encoded protein is CASSLPLAGENIQYF. The chain combines TRBV7-8 with TRBJ2-4; TRBD2 agrees at 11 bases. The CDR3 is 15 residues long. V lost 2 bases, J lost 5 bases, and 2 bases stayed unmatched. From germline, CDR1 is SGHVS and CDR2 FQNEAQ.

This CDR3 is CASNPGQGVSEQFF. CDR3 in DNA: TGTGCCAGCAATCCGGGACAGGGGGTTAGTGAGCAGTTCTTC. The gene calls are TRBV6-6 and TRBJ2-1, with TRBD1 identical over 11 bases. J gave up 9 bases and V 7 bases, and 8 bases lay outside the gene matches. Germline V gene data show CDR1 as MNHNY and CDR2 as SVGAGI (reference sequence). The CDR3 contains 14 residues.

CDR3 in DNA: TGTGCCAGCAGCCCACAGGGAGATCCGAATTCACCCCTCCACTTT. It is translated as CASSPQGDPNSPLHF. V and J are TRBV7-9 and TRBJ1-6, with D maybe TRBD1 (6 bases). The germline gives CDR1 SEHNR, CDR2 FQNEAQ (reference sequence). Between the trimmed V and J ends, which lost 5 bases and 7 bases, there was a span of 15 bases. The CDR3 totals 15 residues.